This T cell receptor beta chain was found in a study of neurological immune-mediated disorders. The CDR3 contains 16 residues. Germline V CDR1 and CDR2: SGDLS, YYNGEE. V lost 0 bases to trimming and J lost 7 bases; unmatched junction nucleotides: 4. TCRdb re-called the 5' RACE reads through MiXCR, storing one row per CDR3 protein. The data hold just under 45,000 distinct CDR3 sequences, with around a fifth observed a single time. As to time point: technical triplicate 3. The sequenced sample consisted of PBMCs. This chain joins TRBV9 and TRBJ2-1; 13 nucleotides match TRBD2. This sequence was found in a man aged 55 to 69 with HTLV-1-associated myelopathy (HAM/TSP). DNA for the CDR3: TGTGCCAGCAGCGTAGGAGGACTAGCGGGAGTTAATGAGCAGTTCTTC. It translates to CASSVGGLAGVNEQFF.